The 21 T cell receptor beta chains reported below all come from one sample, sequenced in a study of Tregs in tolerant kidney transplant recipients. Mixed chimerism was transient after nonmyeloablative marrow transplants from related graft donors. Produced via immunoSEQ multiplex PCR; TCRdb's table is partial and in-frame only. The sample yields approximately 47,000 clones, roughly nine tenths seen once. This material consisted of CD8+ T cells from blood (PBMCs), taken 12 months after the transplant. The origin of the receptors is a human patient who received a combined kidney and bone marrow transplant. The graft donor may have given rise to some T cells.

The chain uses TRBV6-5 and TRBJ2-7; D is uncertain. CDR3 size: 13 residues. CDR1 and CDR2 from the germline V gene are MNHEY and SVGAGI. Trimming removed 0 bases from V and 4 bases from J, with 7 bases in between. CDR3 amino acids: CASSYSIGYEQYF. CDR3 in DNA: TGTGCCAGCAGTTACTCGATCGGGTACGAGCAGTACTTC.

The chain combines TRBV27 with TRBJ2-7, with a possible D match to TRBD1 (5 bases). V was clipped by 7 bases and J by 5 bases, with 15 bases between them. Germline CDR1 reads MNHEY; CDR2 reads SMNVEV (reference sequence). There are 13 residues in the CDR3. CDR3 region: CASTLTVRHEQYF. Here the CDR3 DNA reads TGTGCCAGCACCCTGACAGTACGCCACGAGCAGTACTTC.

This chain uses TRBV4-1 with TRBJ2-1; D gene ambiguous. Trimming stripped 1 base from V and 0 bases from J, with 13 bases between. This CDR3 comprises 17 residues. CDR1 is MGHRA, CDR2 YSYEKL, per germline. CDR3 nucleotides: TGCGCCAGCAGCCAAGGAGCCCGGCGAGGCTCCTACAATGAGCAGTTCTTC. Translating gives CASSQGARRGSYNEQFF.

CDR3 residues: CASSIGVGTEHSGANVLTF. The CDR3, as DNA: TGTGCCAGTAGTATAGGAGTAGGGACAGAACACTCTGGGGCCAACGTCCTGACTTTC. The V gene is TRBV19, the J gene TRBJ2-6; 7 positions match TRBD1. The germline CDR1 and CDR2 sequences are LNHDA and SQIVND (reference sequence). V lost 1 base, J lost 0 bases, and 9 bases stayed unmatched. The CDR3 is 19 residues long.

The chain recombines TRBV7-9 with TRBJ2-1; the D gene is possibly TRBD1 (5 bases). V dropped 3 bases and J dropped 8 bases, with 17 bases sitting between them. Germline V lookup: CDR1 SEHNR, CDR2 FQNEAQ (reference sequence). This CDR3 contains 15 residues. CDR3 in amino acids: CASSFWQGWDYEQFF. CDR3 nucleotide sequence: TGTGCCAGCAGCTTTTGGCAGGGATGGGATTATGAGCAGTTCTTC.

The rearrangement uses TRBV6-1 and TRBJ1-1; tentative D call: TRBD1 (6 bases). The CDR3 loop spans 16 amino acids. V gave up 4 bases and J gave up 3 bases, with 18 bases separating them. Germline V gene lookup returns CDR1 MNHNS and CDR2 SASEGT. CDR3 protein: CASSGKGGKPYTEAFF. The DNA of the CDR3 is TGTGCCAGCAGTGGGAAGGGGGGGAAGCCTTACACTGAAGCTTTCTTT.

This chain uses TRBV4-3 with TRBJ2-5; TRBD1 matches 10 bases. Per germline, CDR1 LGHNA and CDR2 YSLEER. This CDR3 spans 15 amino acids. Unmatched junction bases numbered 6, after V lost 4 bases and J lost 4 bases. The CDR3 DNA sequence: TGCGCCAGCAGCCTAAGTAGGACAGGGGGAGAGACCCAGTACTTC. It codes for CASSLSRTGGETQYF.

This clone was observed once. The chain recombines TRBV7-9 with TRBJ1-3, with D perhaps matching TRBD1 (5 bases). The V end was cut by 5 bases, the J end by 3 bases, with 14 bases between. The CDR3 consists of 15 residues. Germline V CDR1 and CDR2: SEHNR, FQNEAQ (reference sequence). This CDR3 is CASSQLGTGGNTIYF. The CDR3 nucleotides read TGTGCCAGCAGCCAATTAGGGACTGGTGGAAACACCATATATTTT.

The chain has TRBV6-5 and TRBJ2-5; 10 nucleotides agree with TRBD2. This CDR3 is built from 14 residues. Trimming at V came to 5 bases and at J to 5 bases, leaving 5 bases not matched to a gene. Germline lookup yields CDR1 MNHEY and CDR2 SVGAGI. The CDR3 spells CASSLLAGEETQYF. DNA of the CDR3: TGTGCCAGCAGTCTCCTAGCGGGGGAGGAGACCCAGTACTTC.

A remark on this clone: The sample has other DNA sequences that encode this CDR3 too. CDR3 sequence reads: CASSQQGLTEAFF. The CDR3 DNA sequence: TGCGCCAGCAGCCAGCAGGGACTAACTGAAGCTTTCTTT. The rearrangement uses TRBV4-3 and TRBJ1-1; perhaps TRBD1 as D (5 bases). V lost 3 bases to trimming and J lost 5 bases, with 10 bases between them. The CDR3 has 13 amino acids. Germline V gene sequence: CDR1 LGHNA, CDR2 YSLEER.

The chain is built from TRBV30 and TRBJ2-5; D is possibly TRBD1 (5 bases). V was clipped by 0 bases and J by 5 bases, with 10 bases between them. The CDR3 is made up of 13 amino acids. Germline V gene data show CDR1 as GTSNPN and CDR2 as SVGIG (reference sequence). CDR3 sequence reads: CAWSVMGLETQYF. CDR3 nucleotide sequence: TGTGCCTGGAGTGTTATGGGGCTGGAGACCCAGTACTTC.

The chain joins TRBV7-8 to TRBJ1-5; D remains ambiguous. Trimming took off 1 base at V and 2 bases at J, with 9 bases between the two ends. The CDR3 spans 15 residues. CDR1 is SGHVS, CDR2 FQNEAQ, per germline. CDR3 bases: TGTGCCAGCAGCTTAGGATCCTCGGGCAATCAGCCCCAGCATTTT. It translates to CASSLGSSGNQPQHF.

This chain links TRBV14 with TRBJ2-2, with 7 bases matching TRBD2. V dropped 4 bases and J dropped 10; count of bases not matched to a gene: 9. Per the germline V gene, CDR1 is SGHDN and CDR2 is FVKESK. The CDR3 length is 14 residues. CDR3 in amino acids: CASSPRLAPKELFF. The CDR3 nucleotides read TGTGCCAGCAGCCCTCGACTAGCCCCGAAGGAGCTGTTTTTT.

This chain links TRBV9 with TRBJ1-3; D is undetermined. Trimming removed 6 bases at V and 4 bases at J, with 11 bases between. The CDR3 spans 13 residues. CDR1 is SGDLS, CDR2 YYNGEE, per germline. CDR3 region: CASTHFPGNTIYF. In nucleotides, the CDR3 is TGTGCCAGCACCCATTTCCCAGGAAACACCATATATTTT.

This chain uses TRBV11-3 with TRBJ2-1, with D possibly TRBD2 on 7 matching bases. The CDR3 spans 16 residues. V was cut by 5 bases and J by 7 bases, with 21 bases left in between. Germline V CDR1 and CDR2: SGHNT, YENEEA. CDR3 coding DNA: TGTGCCAGCAGCCTTCCAGGGGAGGGGCAGGATAATGAGCAGTTCTTC. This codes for CASSLPGEGQDNEQFF.

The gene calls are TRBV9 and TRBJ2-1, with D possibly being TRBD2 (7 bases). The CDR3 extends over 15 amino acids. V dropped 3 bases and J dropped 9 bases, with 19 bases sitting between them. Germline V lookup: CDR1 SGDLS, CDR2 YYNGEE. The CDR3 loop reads CASSAEGGAVGEQFF. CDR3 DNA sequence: TGTGCCAGCAGCGCAGAGGGGGGGGCCGTGGGTGAGCAGTTCTTC. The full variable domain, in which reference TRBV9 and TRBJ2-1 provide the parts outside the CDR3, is DSGVTQTPKHLITATGQRVTLRCSPRSGDLSVYWYQQSLDQGLQFLIQYYNGEERAKGNILERFSAQQFPDLHSELNLSSLELGDSALYFCASSAEGGAVGEQFFGPGTRLTVL.

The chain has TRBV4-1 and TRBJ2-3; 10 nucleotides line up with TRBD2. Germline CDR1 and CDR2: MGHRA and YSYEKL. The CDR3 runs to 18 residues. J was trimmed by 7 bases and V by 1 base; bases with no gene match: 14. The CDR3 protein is CASSQVQQWTSGAYTQYF. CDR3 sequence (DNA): TGCGCCAGCAGCCAAGTCCAACAATGGACTAGCGGCGCTTATACGCAGTATTTT.

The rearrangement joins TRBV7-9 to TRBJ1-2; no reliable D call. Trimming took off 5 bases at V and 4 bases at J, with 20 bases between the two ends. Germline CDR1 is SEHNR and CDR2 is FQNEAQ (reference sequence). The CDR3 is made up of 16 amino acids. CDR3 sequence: CASSKLDGTLGYGYTF. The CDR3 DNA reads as TGTGCCAGCAGCAAATTAGACGGCACGCTAGGCTATGGCTACACCTTC.

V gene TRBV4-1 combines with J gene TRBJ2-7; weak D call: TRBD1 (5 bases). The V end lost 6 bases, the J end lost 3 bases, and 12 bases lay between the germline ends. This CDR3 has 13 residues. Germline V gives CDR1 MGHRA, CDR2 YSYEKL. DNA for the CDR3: TGCGCCAGCAGTCTTTCGACAGTCTACGAGCAGTACTTC. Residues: CASSLSTVYEQYF.

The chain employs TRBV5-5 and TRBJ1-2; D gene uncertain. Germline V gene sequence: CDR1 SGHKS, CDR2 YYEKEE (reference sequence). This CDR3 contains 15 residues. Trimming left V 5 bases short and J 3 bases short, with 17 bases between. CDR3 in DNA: TGTGCCAGCAGTTTTTTCTTCCCGGGAGACTATGGCTACACCTTC. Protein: CASSFFFPGDYGYTF.

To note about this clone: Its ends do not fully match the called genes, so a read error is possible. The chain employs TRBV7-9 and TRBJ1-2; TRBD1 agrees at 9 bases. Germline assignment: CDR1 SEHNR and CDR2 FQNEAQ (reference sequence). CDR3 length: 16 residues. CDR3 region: CASRGTGNFKRYGHTF. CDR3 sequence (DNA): TGTGCCAGCAGGGGGACAGGGAATTTTAAACGGTATGGCCACACCTTC.